Listed below are T cell receptor beta chains from one sample, sequenced in a study of cytomegalovirus exposure and HLA in healthy donors. The data were produced by immunoSEQ multiplex PCR, yet TCRdb's version contains in-frame clones alone and is incomplete. The repertoire holds 300,000 to 450,000 clones, around 86% seen once, with roughly 0.82% in the top ten. Sequencing was done on a sample of PBMCs. The receptor source for this set is a woman aged 18-29 years in good health and CMV-seronegative. The CDR3 runs from the conserved cysteine through the conserved F or W. A D gene is named only where the DNA matches it firmly. Clone size appears in some rows only: once, few, many, or a class for an expanded clone.

D,V,size,J,CDR3,DNA
-,TRBV28,-,TRBJ1-1,CASSVPGNTEAFF,TGTGCCAGCAGTGTCCCTGGCAACACTGAAGCTTTCTTT
-,TRBV5-4,few,TRBJ2-7,CASSWIGSTYEQYF,TGTGCCAGCAGCTGGATCGGGAGCACCTACGAGCAGTACTTC
TRBD1,TRBV5-8,-,TRBJ1-2,CASSPDDRDSPYGYTF,TGTGCCAGCAGCCCAGATGACCGGGACAGCCCCTATGGCTACACCTTC
-,TRBV30,-,TRBJ2-1,CAWREQLAEQFF,TGTGCCTGGAGGGAACAGCTGGCAGAGCAGTTCTTC
-,TRBV6-5,once,TRBJ2-2,CASSYIVGGQVGELFF,TGTGCCAGCAGTTACATAGTGGGGGGGCAAGTCGGGGAGCTGTTTTTT
TRBD1,TRBV5-4,once,TRBJ2-3,CASSLAGTGLTDTQYF,TGTGCCAGCAGCCTAGCCGGGACAGGGCTCACAGATACGCAGTATTTT
TRBD2,TRBV5-1,-,TRBJ2-2,CASSFIPGWVAGESTGELFF,TGCGCCAGCAGCTTTATTCCGGGATGGGTAGCGGGAGAAAGCACCGGGGAGCTGTTTTTT
-,TRBV11-2,few,TRBJ1-1,CASSLGAGSNTEAFF,TGTGCCAGCAGCTTAGGTGCGGGTTCGAACACTGAAGCTTTCTTT
TRBD2,TRBV7-6,-,TRBJ2-1,CASSPLQGTSGRDNEQFF,TGTGCCAGCAGCCCTTTACAGGGGACTAGCGGGAGGGACAATGAGCAGTTCTTC
TRBD1,TRBV5-1,-,TRBJ1-5,CASSPGTGIYSNQPQHF,TGCGCCAGCAGCCCCGGGACAGGGATCTATAGCAATCAGCCCCAGCATTTT
TRBD1,TRBV9,-,TRBJ2-1,CASNSGTAYNEQFF,TGTGCCAGCAACTCCGGGACAGCTTACAATGAGCAGTTCTTC
TRBD1,TRBV7-9,-,TRBJ2-7,CGGQRGLEQYF,TGTGGGGGACAGAGGGGTCTCGAGCAGTACTTC
TRBD2,TRBV14,-,TRBJ2-7,CASSWLADEQYF,TGTGCCAGCAGCTGGCTAGCGGACGAGCAGTACTTC
-,TRBV15,-,TRBJ1-5,CATSRDGFRGQHF,TGTGCCACCAGCAGAGATGGGTTCAGGGGACAGCATTTT
-,TRBV6-5,-,TRBJ2-1,CASSYGGSSYNEQFF,TGTGCCAGCAGTTACGGGGGGAGCTCCTACAATGAGCAGTTCTTC
TRBD2,TRBV30,-,TRBJ2-1,CAWSVLGPTSGLDNEQFF,TGTGCCTGGAGTGTACTTGGCCCAACTAGCGGGTTAGACAATGAGCAGTTCTTC
-,TRBV5-4,-,TRBJ1-1,CASSSGGIRGTEAFF,TGTGCCAGCAGCTCCGGCGGCATTCGGGGCACTGAAGCTTTCTTT
-,TRBV19,once,TRBJ1-5,CASSMRDTYSNQPQHF,TGTGCCAGTAGTATGAGAGACACATATAGCAATCAGCCCCAGCATTTT
TRBD1,TRBV18,-,TRBJ1-1,CASSPRQGTNEAFF,TGTGCCAGCTCACCCCGACAGGGGACAAATGAAGCTTTCTTT
TRBD1,TRBV11-2,-,TRBJ2-7,CASSLRTGEQYF,TGTGCCAGCAGCCTCCGGACAGGCGAGCAGTACTTC
-,TRBV7-8,-,TRBJ1-6,CASREGRLNSPLHF,TGTGCCAGCAGGGAGGGCAGGCTAAATTCACCCCTCCACTTT
-,TRBV9,-,TRBJ1-3,CASSVASGNTIYF,TGTGCCAGCAGCGTAGCGTCTGGAAACACCATATATTTT
TRBD2,TRBV6-5,-,TRBJ2-2,CASSTTSGDPGELFF,TGTGCCAGCAGTACCACTAGCGGGGACCCCGGGGAGCTGTTTTTT
-,TRBV7-9,-,TRBJ2-5,CASSSGDRQETQYF,TGTGCCAGCAGCTCCGGTGACAGGCAAGAGACCCAGTACTTC
TRBD1,TRBV29-1,-,TRBJ2-2,CSVGTGRTGELFF,TGCAGCGTGGGGACAGGGAGGACCGGGGAGCTGTTTTTT
TRBD1,TRBV7-6,-,TRBJ2-2,CASSLSATGGRTGELFF,TGTGCCAGCAGCTTATCTGCGACAGGGGGGAGAACCGGGGAGCTGTTTTTT
-,TRBV14,-,TRBJ2-7,CASSSVANYEQYF,TGTGCCAGCAGCTCGGTCGCAAACTACGAGCAGTACTTC
-,TRBV7-7,-,TRBJ2-7,CASSLGRGYEQYF,TGTGCCAGCAGCTTAGGGCGGGGCTACGAGCAGTACTTC
TRBD1,TRBV18,-,TRBJ2-1,CASSPPRQGADNEQFF,TGTGCCAGCTCACCTCCGCGACAGGGGGCCGACAATGAGCAGTTCTTC
-,TRBV28,once,TRBJ1-2,CASSPPDLGYGYTF,TGTGCCAGCAGTCCCCCGGACTTAGGGTATGGCTACACCTTC
-,TRBV13,-,TRBJ2-7,CASRIGAESSYEQYF,TGTGCCAGCCGTATAGGGGCGGAGAGCTCCTACGAGCAGTACTTC